This T cell receptor beta chain emerged from a study of blood T cell repertoires in COVID-19. Germline-derived CDR1 and CDR2 are SEHNR and FQNEAQ (reference sequence). Trimming left V 1 base short and J 5 bases short, with 5 bases between. The CDR3 is 12 amino acids. Assay: immunoSEQ multiplex PCR; the TCRdb copy retains only in-frame clones and omits some. The sample records just over 150,000 clones, roughly 84% being singletons. This clone appeared a single time. This clonotype originated in a woman in her forties or fifties with acute or convalescent COVID-19. Specimen: peripheral blood. J is TRBJ2-5 and V is TRBV7-9; no reliable D call. As DNA, the CDR3 is TGTGCCAGCAGCTTAGTAATTGAGACCCAGTACTTC. Protein product: CASSLVIETQYF.